This entry is about one T cell receptor (beta chain). What antigen it recognizes has not been identified. Qualities for individual bases were not recorded, and no much larger clone is one base off. The entry originates in a study of blood T cell repertoires in COVID-19 (dated by TCRdb to about 2020). Describing the broader study: Samples from collaborators originated in the United States, Italy and Spain and spanned both the acute and convalescent phases of COVID-19. The prospective study material was composed of cDNA or gDNA derived from T cells, B-cell-depleted T cells, or PBMCs. The dataset comprised deeply sampled blood TCRbeta repertoires from subjects exposed to, actively infected with, or recovered from COVID-19. The repertoires were made available in a free public database intended to serve as a resource for research on the immune response to SARS-CoV-2. The samples were drawn from the first 160 participants of the ongoing ImmuneRACE study and from some 1,300 subjects provided by 6 global collaborators. Nearly every sample came with metadata listing a de-identified subject ID, COVID-19 status, age in years and sex. HLA class I and class II types, where available, came from metadata supplied by the sample provider rather than from assay-based typing.

Collaborating institutions collected whole blood in K2EDTA tubes following their own protocols. Collaborator samples were shipped for TCRbeta analysis as frozen whole blood, isolated PBMCs, or DNA extracted from either sample type. The immunoSEQ Assay, a bias-controlled multiplex PCR, was used to amplify TCRbeta CDR3 regions from genomic DNA. In the paper's pipeline: The number of nucleated cells in each sample was estimated from the amplification of reference gene primers within the assay. Sequence reads were collapsed and filtered to measure the absolute abundance of every unique TCRbeta CDR3 rearrangement. For each sample, productive Simpson clonality was calculated by taking the square root of Simpson's diversity index across productive rearrangements. Here the immuneACCESS table is served through TCRdb, limited to in-frame sequences with V and J called. Missing clones are a known gap in these copies; in checked studies unresolved V genes cover under half, and the rest lacks a known reason. D and trimming come from the DNA, and the V and J calls and clone size come from that table. The sample contains about 70,000 clones, about 90% of them found a single time. The ten largest clones take up roughly 1.4% of the sample.

General conclusions and limits of the study: Clinical and demographic metadata were provided uncurated, with the amount varying by source and participant.

Reading the germline V gene (reference sequence) gives CDR1 LGHDT and CDR2 YNNKEL. The CDR3 runs 17 amino acids, cysteine and phenylalanine included. Here the CDR3 DNA is all that survives: 51 bases in frame from base 1. V lost 0 bases and J lost 4 bases, and the count of bases not matched to a germline gene is 5. The receptor chain draws on TRBV3-1 (or the pseudogene TRBV3-2) and TRBJ2-1; 11 middle bases align to TRBD2. This TCR came from a man aged 55 to 70 with acute or convalescent COVID-19. The sample was peripheral blood. The nucleotides read TGTGCCAGCAGCCAAGATCGCCTAGCGGGGGGTTACAATGAGCAGTTCTTC. This translates into CASSQDRLAGGYNEQFF.